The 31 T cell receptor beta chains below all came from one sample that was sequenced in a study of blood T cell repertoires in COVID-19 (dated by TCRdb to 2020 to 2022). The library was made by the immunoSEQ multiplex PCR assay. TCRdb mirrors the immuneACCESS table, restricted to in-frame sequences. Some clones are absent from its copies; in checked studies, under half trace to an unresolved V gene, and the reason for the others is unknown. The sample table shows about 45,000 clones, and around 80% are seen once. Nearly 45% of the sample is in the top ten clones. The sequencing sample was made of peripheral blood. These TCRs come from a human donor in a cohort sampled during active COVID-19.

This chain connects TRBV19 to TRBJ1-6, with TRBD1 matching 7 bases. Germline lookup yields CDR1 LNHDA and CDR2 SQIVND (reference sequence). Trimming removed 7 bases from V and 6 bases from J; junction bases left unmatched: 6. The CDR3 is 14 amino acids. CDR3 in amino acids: CASKTTGINSPLHF. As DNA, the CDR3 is TGTGCCAGTAAGACGACAGGGATTAATTCACCCCTCCACTTT.

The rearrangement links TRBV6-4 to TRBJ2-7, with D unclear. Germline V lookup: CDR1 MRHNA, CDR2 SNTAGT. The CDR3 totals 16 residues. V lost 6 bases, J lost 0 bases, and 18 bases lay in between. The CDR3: CASSIKNSPSSYEQYF. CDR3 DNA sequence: TGTGCCAGCAGCATCAAAAACAGCCCCTCCTCCTACGAGCAGTACTTC.

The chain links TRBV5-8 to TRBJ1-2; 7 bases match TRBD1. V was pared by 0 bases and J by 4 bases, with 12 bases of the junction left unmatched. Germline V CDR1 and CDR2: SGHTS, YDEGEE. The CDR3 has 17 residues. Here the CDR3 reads CASSLGTGQYLFYGYTF. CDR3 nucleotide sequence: TGTGCCAGCAGCTTGGGTACGGGACAGTACCTATTCTATGGCTACACCTTC.

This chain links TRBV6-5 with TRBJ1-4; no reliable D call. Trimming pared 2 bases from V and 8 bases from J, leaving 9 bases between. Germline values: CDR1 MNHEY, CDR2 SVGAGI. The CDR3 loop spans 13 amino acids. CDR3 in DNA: TGTGCCAGCAGTTACCAGGCCTTCGAAAAACTGTTTTTT. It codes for CASSYQAFEKLFF.

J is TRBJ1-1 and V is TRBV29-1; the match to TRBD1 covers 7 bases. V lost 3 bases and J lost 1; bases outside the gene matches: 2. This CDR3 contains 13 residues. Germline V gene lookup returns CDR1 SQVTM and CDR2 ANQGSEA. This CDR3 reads CSVEGQTNTEAFF. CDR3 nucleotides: TGCAGCGTTGAGGGACAGACGAACACTGAAGCTTTCTTT.

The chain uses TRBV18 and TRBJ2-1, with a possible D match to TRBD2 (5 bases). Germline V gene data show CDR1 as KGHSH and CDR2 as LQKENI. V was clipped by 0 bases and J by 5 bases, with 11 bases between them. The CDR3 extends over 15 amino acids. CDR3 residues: CASSPPGQRDNEQFF. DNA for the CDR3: TGTGCCAGCTCACCACCTGGGCAGAGGGACAATGAGCAGTTCTTC.

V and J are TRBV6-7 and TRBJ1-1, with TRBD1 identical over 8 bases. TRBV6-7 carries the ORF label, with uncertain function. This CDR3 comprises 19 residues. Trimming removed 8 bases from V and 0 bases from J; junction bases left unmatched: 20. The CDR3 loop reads CASGHHNKGQVKLNTEAFF. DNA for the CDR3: TGTGCCAGCGGTCATCACAACAAGGGACAGGTGAAGCTGAACACTGAAGCTTTCTTT.

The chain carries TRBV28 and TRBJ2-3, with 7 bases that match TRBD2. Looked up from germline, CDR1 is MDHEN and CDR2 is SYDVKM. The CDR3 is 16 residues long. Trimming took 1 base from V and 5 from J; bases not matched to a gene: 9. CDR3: CASSLSAGDGEDTQYF. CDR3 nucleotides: TGTGCCAGCAGTTTATCCGCGGGGGACGGTGAAGATACGCAGTATTTT.

The CDR3 coding sequence is TGCGCCAGCTGCCAGGGACAGTGGAGGGAGACCCAGTACTTC. This sequence encodes CASCQGQWRETQYF. The V call is TRBV5-1, the J call TRBJ2-5; 7 bases align to TRBD1. This CDR3 comprises 14 residues. CDR1 is SGHRS, CDR2 YFSETQ, per germline. After removal of 7 bases from V and 5 bases from J, the junction contained 11 bases not matched to a gene.

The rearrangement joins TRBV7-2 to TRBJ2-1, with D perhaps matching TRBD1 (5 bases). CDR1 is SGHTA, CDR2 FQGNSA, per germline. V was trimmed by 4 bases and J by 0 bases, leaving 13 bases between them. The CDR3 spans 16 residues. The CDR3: CASSSRQYSSYNEQFF. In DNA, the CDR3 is TGTGCCAGCAGCTCCCGACAGTACAGCTCCTACAATGAGCAGTTCTTC. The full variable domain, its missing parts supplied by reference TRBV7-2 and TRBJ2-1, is GAGVSQSPSNKVTEKGKDVELRCDPISGHTALYWYRQSLGQGLEFLIYFQGNSAPDKSGLPSDRFSAERTGGSVSTLTIQRTQQEDSAVYLCASSSRQYSSYNEQFFGPGTRLTVL.

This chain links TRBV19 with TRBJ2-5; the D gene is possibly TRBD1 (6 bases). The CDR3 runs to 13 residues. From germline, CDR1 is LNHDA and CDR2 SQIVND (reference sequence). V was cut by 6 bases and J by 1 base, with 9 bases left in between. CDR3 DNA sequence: TGTGCCAGTAGGGACAGCACCCAAGAGACCCAGTACTTC. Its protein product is CASRDSTQETQYF.

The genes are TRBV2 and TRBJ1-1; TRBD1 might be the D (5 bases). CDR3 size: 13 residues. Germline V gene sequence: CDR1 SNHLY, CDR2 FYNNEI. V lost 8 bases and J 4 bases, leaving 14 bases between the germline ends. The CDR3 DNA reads TGTGCCAGCCTTACGGGGGTTGGCACTGAAGCTTTCTTT. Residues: CASLTGVGTEAFF.

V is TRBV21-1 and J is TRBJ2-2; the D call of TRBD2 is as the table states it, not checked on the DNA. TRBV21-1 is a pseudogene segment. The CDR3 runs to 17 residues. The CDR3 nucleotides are TGTGCCAGCAGCATGACTAGCGGGGGAACAAGCACCGGGGAGCTGTTTTTT. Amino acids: CASSMTSGGTSTGELFF.

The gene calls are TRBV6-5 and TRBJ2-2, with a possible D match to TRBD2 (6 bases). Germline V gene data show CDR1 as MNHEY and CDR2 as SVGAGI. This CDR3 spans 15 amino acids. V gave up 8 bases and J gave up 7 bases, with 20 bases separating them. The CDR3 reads CASFPVAGLGGELFF. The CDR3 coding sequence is TGTGCCAGCTTCCCGGTGGCGGGGTTGGGCGGGGAGCTGTTTTTT.

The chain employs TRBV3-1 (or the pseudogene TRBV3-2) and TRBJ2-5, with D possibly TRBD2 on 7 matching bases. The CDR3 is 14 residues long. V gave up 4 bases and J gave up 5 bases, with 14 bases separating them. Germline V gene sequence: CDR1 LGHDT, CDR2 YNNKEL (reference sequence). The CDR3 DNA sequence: TGTGCCAGCAGCCCCCGGGGGGCCGGGGAGACCCAGTACTTC. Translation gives CASSPRGAGETQYF.

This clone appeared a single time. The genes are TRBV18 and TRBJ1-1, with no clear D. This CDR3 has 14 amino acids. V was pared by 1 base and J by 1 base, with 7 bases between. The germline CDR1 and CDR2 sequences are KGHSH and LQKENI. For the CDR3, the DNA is TGTGCCAGCTCACCACAACAGAGGAACACTGAAGCTTTCTTT. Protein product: CASSPQQRNTEAFF.

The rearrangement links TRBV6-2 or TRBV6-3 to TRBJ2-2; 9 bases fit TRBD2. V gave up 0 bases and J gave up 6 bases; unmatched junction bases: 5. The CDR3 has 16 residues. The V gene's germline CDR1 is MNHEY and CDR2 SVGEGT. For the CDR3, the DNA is TGTGCCAGCAGTTACTCGGGGACTAGCTCCGCCGGGGAGCTGTTTTTT. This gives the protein CASSYSGTSSAGELFF.

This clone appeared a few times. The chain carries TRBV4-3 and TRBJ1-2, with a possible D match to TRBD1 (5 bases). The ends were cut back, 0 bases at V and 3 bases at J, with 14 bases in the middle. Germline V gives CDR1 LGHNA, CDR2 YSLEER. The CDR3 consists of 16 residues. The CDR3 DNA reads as TGCGCCAGCAGCCAAGAGCGGGGGATGGCCTACTATGGCTACACCTTC. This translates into CASSQERGMAYYGYTF.

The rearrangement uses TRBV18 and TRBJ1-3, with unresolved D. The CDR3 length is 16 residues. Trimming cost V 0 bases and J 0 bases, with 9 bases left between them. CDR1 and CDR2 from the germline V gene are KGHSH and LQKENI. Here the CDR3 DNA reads TGTGCCAGCTCACCACCATCGGTGAGCTCTGGAAACACCATATATTTT. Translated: CASSPPSVSSGNTIYF.

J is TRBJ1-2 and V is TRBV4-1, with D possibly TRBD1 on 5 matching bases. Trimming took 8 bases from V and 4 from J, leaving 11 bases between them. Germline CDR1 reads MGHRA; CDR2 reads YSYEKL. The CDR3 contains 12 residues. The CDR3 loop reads CASSQGTYGYTF. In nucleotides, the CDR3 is TGCGCCAGCTCTCAGGGAACCTATGGCTACACCTTC.

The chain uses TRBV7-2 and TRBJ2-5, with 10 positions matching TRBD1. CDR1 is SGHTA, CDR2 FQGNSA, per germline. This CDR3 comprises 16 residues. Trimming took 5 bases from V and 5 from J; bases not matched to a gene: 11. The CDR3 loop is CASSPRQGAEGETQYF. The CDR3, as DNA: TGTGCCAGCAGCCCGCGACAGGGGGCGGAGGGGGAGACCCAGTACTTC.

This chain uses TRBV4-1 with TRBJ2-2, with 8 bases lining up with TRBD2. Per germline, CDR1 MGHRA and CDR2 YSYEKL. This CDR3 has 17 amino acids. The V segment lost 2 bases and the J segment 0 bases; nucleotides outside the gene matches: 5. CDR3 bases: TGCGCCAGCAGCCAAAGGTATAGCGGGGCGAACACCGGGGAGCTGTTTTTT. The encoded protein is CASSQRYSGANTGELFF.

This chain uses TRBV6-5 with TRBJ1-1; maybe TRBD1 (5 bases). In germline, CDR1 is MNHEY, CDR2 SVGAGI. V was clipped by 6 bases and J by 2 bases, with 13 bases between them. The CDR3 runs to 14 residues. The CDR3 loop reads CASRSRGLNTEAFF. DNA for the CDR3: TGTGCCAGCAGGTCTAGGGGCTTAAACACTGAAGCTTTCTTT.

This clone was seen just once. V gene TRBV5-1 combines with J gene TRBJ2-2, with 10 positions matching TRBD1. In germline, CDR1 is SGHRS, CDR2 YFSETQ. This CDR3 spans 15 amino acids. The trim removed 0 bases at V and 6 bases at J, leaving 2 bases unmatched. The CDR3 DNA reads TGCGCCAGCAGCTTGGGGGACAGGGGAGCCGGGGAGCTGTTTTTT. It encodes CASSLGDRGAGELFF.

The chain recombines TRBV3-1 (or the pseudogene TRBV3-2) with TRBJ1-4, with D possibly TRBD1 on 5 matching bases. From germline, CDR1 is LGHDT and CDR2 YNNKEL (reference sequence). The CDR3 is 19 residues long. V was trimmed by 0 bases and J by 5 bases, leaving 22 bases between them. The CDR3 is CASSQEGDSHFPLNEKLFF. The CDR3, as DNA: TGTGCCAGCAGCCAAGAAGGTGACAGTCACTTTCCCCTAAATGAAAAACTGTTTTTT.

CDR3 DNA: TGTGCCAGCAGAGCAGGGTTCGGTCACTTCAATGAGCAGTTCTTC. Amino acids: CASRAGFGHFNEQFF. This chain uses TRBV2 with TRBJ2-1; possible D gene TRBD1, 5 bases. The CDR3 length is 15 residues. Germline lookup yields CDR1 SNHLY and CDR2 FYNNEI. Trimming left V 6 bases short and J 6 bases short, with 18 bases between.

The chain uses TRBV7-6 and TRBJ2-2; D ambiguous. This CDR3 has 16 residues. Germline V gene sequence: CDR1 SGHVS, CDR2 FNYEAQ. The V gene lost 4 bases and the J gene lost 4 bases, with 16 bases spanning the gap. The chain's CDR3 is CASSSIPPFSTGELFF. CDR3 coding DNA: TGTGCCAGCAGCTCAATCCCCCCCTTTAGCACCGGGGAGCTGTTTTTT.

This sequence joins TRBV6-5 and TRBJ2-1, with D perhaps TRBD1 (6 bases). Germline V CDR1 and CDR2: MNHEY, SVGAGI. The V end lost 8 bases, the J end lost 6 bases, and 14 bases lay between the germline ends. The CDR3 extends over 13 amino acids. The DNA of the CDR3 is TGTGCCAGCTGGGCAGGGGTGGGCAATGAGCAGTTCTTC. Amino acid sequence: CASWAGVGNEQFF.

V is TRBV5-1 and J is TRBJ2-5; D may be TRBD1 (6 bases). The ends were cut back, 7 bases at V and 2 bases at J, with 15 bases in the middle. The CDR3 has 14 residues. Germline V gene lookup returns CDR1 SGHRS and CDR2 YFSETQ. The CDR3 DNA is TGCGCCAGCGCACCCACCGACAGGCAAGAGACCCAGTACTTC. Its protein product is CASAPTDRQETQYF. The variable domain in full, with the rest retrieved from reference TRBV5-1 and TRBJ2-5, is KAGVTQTPRYLIKTRGQQVTLSCSPISGHRSVSWYQQTPGQGLQFLFEYFSETQRNKGNFPGRFSGRQFSNSRSEMNVSTLELGDSALYLCASAPTDRQETQYFGPGTRLLVL.

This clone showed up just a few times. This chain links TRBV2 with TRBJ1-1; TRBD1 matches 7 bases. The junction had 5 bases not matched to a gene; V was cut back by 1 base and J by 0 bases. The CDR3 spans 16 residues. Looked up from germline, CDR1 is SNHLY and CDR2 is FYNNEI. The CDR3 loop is CASSEGKGAVNTEAFF. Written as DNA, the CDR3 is TGTGCCAGCAGTGAAGGAAAGGGGGCCGTGAACACTGAAGCTTTCTTT.

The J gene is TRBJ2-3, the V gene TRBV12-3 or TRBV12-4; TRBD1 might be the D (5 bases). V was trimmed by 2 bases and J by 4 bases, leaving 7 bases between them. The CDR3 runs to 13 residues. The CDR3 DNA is TGTGCCAGCAGTTTATCAGGGCCAGATACGCAGTATTTT. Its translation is CASSLSGPDTQYF.